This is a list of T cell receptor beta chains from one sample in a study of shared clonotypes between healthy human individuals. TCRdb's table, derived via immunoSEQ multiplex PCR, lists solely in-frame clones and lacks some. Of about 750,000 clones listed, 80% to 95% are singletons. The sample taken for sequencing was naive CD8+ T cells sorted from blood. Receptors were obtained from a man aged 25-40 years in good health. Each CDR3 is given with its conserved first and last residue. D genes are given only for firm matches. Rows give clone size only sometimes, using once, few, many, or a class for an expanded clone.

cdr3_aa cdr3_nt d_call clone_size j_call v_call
CAISNGGQYEQYF TGTGCCATCAGCAACGGTGGGCAGTACGAGCAGTACTTC NA NA TRBJ2-7 TRBV10-3
CASSFATGTGELFF TGTGCCAGCAGTTTTGCCACCGGGACCGGGGAGCTGTTTTTT NA NA TRBJ2-2 TRBV28
CASSQGGGAYNEQFF TGCGCCAGCAGCCAAGGAGGTGGCGCCTACAATGAGCAGTTCTTC NA NA TRBJ2-1 TRBV4-1
CASSPVLGTDTQYF TGCGCCAGCAGCCCCGTGCTTGGGACAGATACGCAGTATTTT NA NA TRBJ2-3 TRBV5-1
CASSGSTDTQYF TGTGCCAGCAGCGGAAGCACAGATACGCAGTATTTT NA NA TRBJ2-3 TRBV11-2
CASIIDRGGNQPQHF TGTGCCAGCATTATCGACAGGGGTGGCAATCAGCCCCAGCATTTT TRBD1 NA TRBJ1-5 TRBV6-1
CASSHPPAGEYGQYF TGTGCCAGCAGCCACCCTCCGGCAGGGGAGTATGGGCAGTACTTC NA NA TRBJ2-7 TRBV11-2
CASSRLAGQPTDTQYF TGTGCCAGCAGCAGACTAGCGGGACAACCGACAGATACGCAGTATTTT TRBD2 NA TRBJ2-3 TRBV11-2
CASSSSGSGVTDTQYF TGTGCCAGCAGCTCTAGCGGATCAGGGGTTACAGATACGCAGTATTTT NA NA TRBJ2-3 TRBV13
CASSQTGGSYEQYF TGCGCCAGCAGCCAAACAGGGGGCTCCTACGAGCAGTACTTC TRBD1 NA TRBJ2-7 TRBV4-3
CASSPPGVYGYTF TGTGCCAGCAGCCCCCCAGGGGTCTATGGCTACACCTTC NA NA TRBJ1-2 TRBV7-9
CASSAEAGGGNIQYF TGTGCCAGCAGTGCGGAAGCGGGAGGTGGAAACATTCAGTACTTC TRBD2 NA TRBJ2-4 TRBV2
CASSPTSGAKNIQYF TGTGCCAGCAGTCCCACTAGCGGGGCCAAAAACATTCAGTACTTC TRBD2 NA TRBJ2-4 TRBV27
CASSTPPQDSYEQYF TGTGCCAGCAGCACTCCCCCGCAGGACTCCTACGAGCAGTACTTC NA NA TRBJ2-7 TRBV5-6
CASSRSPNTEAFF TGTGCCAGCAGCCGCTCACCGAACACTGAAGCTTTCTTT NA NA TRBJ1-1 TRBV7-3
CASSPENEWGYGYTF TGTGCCAGCAGCCCCGAGAATGAGTGGGGATATGGCTACACCTTC NA few TRBJ1-2 TRBV27
CASSSTLAGEADTQYF TGTGCCAGCAGCTCCACCCTAGCGGGAGAGGCAGATACGCAGTATTTT TRBD2 NA TRBJ2-3 TRBV7-9
CASSLRGSNTEAFF TGTGCCAGCAGTTTGAGAGGCTCGAACACTGAAGCTTTCTTT NA NA TRBJ1-1 TRBV27
CASSPYIGQAYYGYTF TGTGCCAGCAGTCCCTACATAGGACAGGCGTACTATGGCTACACCTTC TRBD1 NA TRBJ1-2 TRBV28
CASKAGGFNNEQFF TGTGCCAGTAAGGCGGGAGGCTTTAACAATGAGCAGTTCTTC TRBD2 NA TRBJ2-1 TRBV19
CASSVAAVAYNEQFF TGTGCCAGCAGCGTAGCAGCGGTTGCTTACAATGAGCAGTTCTTC NA NA TRBJ2-1 TRBV9
CASSFNPYNEQFF TGTGCCAGCAGCTTTAATCCCTACAATGAGCAGTTCTTC NA NA TRBJ2-1 TRBV7-9
CASSERPSGETQYF TGCGCCAGCAGTGAGAGGCCTTCCGGAGAGACCCAGTACTTC NA NA TRBJ2-5 TRBV10-1
CASSLQTSGSYEQYF TGTGCCAGCAGCCTCCAGACTAGCGGCTCCTACGAGCAGTACTTC TRBD2 NA TRBJ2-7 TRBV13
CASSWSSGYSNEQFF TGTGCCAGCAGCTGGTCGTCAGGGTATAGCAATGAGCAGTTCTTC NA NA TRBJ2-1 TRBV7-8
CAWSLGETGANVLTF TGTGCCTGGAGTTTGGGAGAAACTGGGGCCAACGTCCTGACTTTC NA NA TRBJ2-6 TRBV30
CASSEQQGIEEKLFF TGTGCCAGCAGTGAGCAACAGGGGATAGAGGAAAAACTGTTTTTT TRBD1 NA TRBJ1-4 TRBV25-1
CASSLSSGTSSYNEQFF TGTGCCAGCAGCTTAAGTAGCGGGACCAGCTCCTACAATGAGCAGTTCTTC TRBD2 NA TRBJ2-1 TRBV7-6
CASSYGQNYNEQFF TGTGCCAGCAGCTACGGACAGAACTACAATGAGCAGTTCTTC NA NA TRBJ2-1 TRBV5-5
CASSDRLSYNEQFF TGTGCCAGCAGTGACAGATTAAGCTACAATGAGCAGTTCTTC NA NA TRBJ2-1 TRBV6-1
CASSLAGGTLKNIQYF TGTGCCAGCAGTTTAGCTGGGGGGACCCTAAAAAACATTCAGTACTTC NA NA TRBJ2-4 TRBV27
CASTNPGQGLHEQYF TGTGCCAGCACAAACCCGGGACAGGGGTTGCACGAGCAGTACTTC TRBD1 few TRBJ2-7 TRBV28
CASSPGQSTYEQYF TGTGCCAGTAGTCCCGGACAGAGTACCTACGAGCAGTACTTC NA NA TRBJ2-7 TRBV19
CASSHGLKYEQYF TGCGCCAGCAGCCATGGGTTGAAGTACGAGCAGTACTTC NA NA TRBJ2-7 TRBV4-3
CSVDTDREAFF TGCAGCGTTGACACGGACAGGGAAGCTTTCTTT TRBD1 NA TRBJ1-1 TRBV29-1
CASSLGREQFF TGTGCCAGCAGCCTTGGACGAGAGCAGTTCTTC NA NA TRBJ2-1 TRBV11-3
CASSENQVDNEQFF TGTGCCAGCAGCGAAAATCAAGTAGACAATGAGCAGTTCTTC NA NA TRBJ2-1 TRBV11-3
CASSLGLGASYEQYF TGTGCCAGCAGCTTAGGACTCGGGGCCTCGTACGAGCAGTACTTC NA NA TRBJ2-7 TRBV7-3
CASRLTSAIYEQYF TGTGCCAGCAGACTGACTAGCGCAATATACGAGCAGTACTTC TRBD2 NA TRBJ2-7 TRBV27